This T cell receptor (beta chain) was documented in a study of early T cells in non-severe SARS-CoV-2 infection. Findings and caveats of the study: There was a bias toward anti-spike CD8 responses in VDJdb matching, which missed private and CD4 specificities.

As to this clonotype: The antigen is not known.

The CDR3 runs 19 residues. Per germline, CDR1 MNHEY and CDR2 SVGAGI. The V and J ends lost 7 bases and 0 bases respectively, with 22 bases between them. TCRdb reanalysed the 5' RACE reads using MiXCR and keeps one entry per CDR3 protein. The repertoire holds about 60,000 distinct CDR3 sequences, roughly 12% seen once, with approximately 4.8% in the top ten. This sequence originates from an adult who was a healthcare worker with PCR-confirmed SARS-CoV-2 infection or an uninfected control (not recorded which). The source material was whole blood. The J gene is TRBJ2-6, the V gene TRBV6-5; D may correspond to TRBD1 or TRBD2 (5 bases each). CDR3 residues: CASKETGTDASSGANVLTF. The CDR3 DNA sequence: TGTGCCAGCAAAGAGACCGGGACGGACGCCTCCTCTGGGGCCAACGTCCTGACTTTC.